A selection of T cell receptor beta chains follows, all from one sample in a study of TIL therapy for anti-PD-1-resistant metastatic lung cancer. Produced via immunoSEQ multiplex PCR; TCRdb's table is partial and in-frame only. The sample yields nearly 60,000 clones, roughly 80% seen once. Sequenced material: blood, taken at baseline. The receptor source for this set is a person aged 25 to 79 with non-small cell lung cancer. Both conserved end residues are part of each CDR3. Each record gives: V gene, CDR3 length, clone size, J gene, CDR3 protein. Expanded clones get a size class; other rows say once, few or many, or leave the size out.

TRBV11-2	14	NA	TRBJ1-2	CASSFTPLNYGYTF
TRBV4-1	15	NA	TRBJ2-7	CASSRDRAAGYEQYF
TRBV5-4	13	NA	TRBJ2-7	CASSYEESYEQYF
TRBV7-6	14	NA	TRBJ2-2	CASSLRQNTGELFF
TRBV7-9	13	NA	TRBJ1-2	CASSLMDSYGYTF
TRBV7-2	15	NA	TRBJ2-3	CASSFVTSGTDTQYF
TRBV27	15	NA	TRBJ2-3	CASSFEGASTDTQYF
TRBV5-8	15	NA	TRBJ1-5	CASSPGGHRNQPQHF
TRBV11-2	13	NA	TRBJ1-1	CASYSNRETEAFF
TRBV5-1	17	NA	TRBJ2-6	CASSSQRPSSGANVLTF
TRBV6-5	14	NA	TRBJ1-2	CASSSTGPRVGYTF
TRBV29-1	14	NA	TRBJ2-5	CSVDLAGAQETQYF
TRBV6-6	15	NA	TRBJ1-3	CASNPPGSPGNTIYF
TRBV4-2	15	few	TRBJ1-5	CASSQDRAAGQPQHF
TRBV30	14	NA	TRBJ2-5	CAWGRGSRTETQYF
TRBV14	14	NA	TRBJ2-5	CASSQVAGSETQYF
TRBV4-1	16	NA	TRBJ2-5	CASSQTGLAGVETQYF
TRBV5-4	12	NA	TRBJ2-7	CASSSGTDEQYF
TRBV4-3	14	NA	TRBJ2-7	CASSQDWGTNEQYF
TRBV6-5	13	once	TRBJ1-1	CASSHRPGTEAFF
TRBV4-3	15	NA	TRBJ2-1	CASSQDGNRYNEQFF
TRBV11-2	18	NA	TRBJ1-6	CASSHPPGQGTSNSPLHF
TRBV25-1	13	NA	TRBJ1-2	CASSETGAPRYTF
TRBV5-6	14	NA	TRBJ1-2	CASSLSRTGYGYTF
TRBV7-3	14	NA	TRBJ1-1	CASSLTGSNTEAFF
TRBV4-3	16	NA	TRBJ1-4	CASSQDFAGPGEKLFF
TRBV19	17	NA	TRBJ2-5	CASSILGNGRAPETQYF
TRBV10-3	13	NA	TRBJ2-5	CAISELTRETQYF